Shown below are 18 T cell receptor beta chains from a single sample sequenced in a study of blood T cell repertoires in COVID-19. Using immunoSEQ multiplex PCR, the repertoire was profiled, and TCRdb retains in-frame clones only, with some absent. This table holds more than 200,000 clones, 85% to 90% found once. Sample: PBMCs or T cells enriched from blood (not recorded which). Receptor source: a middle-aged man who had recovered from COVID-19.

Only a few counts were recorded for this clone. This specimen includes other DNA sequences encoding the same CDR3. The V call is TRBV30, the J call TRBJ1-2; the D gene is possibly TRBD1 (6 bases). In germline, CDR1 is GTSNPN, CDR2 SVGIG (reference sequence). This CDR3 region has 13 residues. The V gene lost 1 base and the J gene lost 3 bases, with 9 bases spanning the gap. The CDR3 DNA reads TGTGCCTGGAGTGGCGGACAGCACTATGGCTACACCTTC. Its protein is CAWSGGQHYGYTF.

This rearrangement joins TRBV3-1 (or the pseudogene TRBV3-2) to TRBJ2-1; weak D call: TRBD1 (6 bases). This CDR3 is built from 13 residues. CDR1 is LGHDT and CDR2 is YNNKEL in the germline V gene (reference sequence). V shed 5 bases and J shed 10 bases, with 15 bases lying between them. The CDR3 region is CASSENRVGEQFF. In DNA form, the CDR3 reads TGTGCCAGCAGCGAGAACAGGGTCGGAGAGCAGTTCTTC.

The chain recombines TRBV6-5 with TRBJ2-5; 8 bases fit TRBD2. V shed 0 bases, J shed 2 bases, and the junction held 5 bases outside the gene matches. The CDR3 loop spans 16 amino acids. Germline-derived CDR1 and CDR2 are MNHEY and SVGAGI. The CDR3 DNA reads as TGTGCCAGCAGTTACTCCAGCGGGAGTGAACAAGAGACCCAGTACTTC. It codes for CASSYSSGSEQETQYF.

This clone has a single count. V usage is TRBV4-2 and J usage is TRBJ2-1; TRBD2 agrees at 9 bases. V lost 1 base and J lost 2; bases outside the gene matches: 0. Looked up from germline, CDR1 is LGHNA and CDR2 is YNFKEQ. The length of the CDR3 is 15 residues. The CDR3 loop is CASSQGGGAYNEQFF. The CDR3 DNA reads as TGTGCCAGCAGCCAAGGCGGGGGGGCCTACAATGAGCAGTTCTTC.

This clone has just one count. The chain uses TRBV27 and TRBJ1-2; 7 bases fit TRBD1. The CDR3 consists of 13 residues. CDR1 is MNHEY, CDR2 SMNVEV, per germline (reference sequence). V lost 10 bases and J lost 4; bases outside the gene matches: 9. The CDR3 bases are TGTGCCACGACACAGGGGTTTCCCTATGGCTACACCTTC. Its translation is CATTQGFPYGYTF.

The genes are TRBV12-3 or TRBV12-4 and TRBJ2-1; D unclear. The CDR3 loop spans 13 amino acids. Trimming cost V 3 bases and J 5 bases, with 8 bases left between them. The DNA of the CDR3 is TGTGCCAGCAGTTTGCTCAGCGACAATGAGCAGTTCTTC. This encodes CASSLLSDNEQFF.

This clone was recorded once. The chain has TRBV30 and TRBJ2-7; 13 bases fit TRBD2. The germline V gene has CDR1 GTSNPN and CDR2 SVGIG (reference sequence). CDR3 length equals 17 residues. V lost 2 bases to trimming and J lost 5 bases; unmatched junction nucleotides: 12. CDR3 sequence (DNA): TGTGCCTGGAGTCCGCTTCGGACTAGCGGGGGCCCCGACGAGCAGTACTTC. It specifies CAWSPLRTSGGPDEQYF.

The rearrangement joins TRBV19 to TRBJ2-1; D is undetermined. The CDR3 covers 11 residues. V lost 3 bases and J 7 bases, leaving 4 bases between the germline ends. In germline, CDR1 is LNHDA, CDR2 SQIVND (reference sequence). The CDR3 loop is CASSINNEQFF. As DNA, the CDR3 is TGTGCCAGTAGTATTAATAATGAGCAGTTCTTC.

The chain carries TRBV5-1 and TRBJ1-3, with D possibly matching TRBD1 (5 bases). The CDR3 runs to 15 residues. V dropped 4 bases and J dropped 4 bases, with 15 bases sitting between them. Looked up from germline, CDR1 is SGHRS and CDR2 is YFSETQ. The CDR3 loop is CASSVPRELGNTIYF. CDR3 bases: TGCGCCAGCAGCGTGCCCAGGGAACTCGGAAACACCATATATTTT.

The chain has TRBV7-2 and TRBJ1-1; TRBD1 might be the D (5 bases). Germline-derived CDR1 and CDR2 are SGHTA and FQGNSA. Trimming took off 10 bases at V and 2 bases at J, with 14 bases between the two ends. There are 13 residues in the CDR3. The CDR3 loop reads CANLRQPNTEAFF. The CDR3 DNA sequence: TGTGCCAACCTACGACAGCCCAACACTGAAGCTTTCTTT.

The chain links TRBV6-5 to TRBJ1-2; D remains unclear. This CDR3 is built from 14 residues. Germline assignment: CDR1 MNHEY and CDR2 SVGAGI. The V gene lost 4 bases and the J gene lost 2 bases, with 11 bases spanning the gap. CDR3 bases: TGTGCCAGCAGTTCGGGAGACGACAACTATGGCTACACCTTC. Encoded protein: CASSSGDDNYGYTF.

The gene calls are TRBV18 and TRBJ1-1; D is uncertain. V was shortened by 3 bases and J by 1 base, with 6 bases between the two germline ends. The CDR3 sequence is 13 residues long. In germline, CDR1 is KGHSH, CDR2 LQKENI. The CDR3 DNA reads TGTGCCAGCTCACCCAACAGGAACACTGAAGCTTTCTTT. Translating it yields CASSPNRNTEAFF. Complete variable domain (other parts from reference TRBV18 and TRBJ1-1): NAGVMQNPRHLVRRRGQEARLRCSPMKGHSHVYWYRQLPEEGLKFMVYLQKENIIDESGMPKERFSAEFPKEGPSILRIQQVVRGDSAAYFCASSPNRNTEAFFGQGTRLTVV.

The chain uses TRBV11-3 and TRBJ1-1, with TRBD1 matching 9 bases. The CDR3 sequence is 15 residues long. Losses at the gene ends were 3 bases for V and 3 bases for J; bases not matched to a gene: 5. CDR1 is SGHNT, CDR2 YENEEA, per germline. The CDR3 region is CASSFGQGSDTEAFF. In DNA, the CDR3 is TGTGCCAGCAGCTTTGGACAGGGGTCGGACACTGAAGCTTTCTTT.

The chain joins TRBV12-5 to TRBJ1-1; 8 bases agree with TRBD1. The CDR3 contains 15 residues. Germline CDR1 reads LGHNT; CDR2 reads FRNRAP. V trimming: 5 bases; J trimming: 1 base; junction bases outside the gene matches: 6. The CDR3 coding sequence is TGTGCTAGTGGTGCGAGGACAGGGACGAACACTGAAGCTTTCTTT. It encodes CASGARTGTNTEAFF.

CDR3 in DNA: TGTGCCAGCAGCCCCGGGACAGTCAATGAGCAGTTCTTC. It is translated as CASSPGTVNEQFF. The J gene is TRBJ2-1, the V gene TRBV6-5; 7 bases are shared with TRBD1. The ends lost 6 bases at V and 6 bases at J; junction bases unmatched: 5. CDR1 and CDR2 (germline): MNHEY, SVGAGI. The CDR3 runs 13 residues.

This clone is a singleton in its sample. The CDR3 is CASSYSDSRDSYEQYF. CDR3 DNA: TGTGCCAGCAGTTACTCCGACAGCCGCGATTCCTACGAGCAGTACTTC. This chain connects TRBV6-2 or TRBV6-3 to TRBJ2-7; D may be TRBD1 (5 bases). V was shortened by 0 bases and J by 1 base, with 13 bases between the two germline ends. Per the germline V gene, CDR1 is MNHEY and CDR2 is SVGEGT. This CDR3 is built from 16 residues.

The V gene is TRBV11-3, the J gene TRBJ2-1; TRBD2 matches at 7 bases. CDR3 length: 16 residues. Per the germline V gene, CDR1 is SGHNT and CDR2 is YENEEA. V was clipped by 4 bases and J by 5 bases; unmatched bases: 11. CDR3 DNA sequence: TGTGCCAGCAGCTCCTCTTCGGGCAGCGGGGACAATGAGCAGTTCTTC. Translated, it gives CASSSSSGSGDNEQFF.

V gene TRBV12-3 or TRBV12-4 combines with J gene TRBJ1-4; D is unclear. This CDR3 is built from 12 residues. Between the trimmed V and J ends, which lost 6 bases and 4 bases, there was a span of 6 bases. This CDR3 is CASRSFNEKLFF. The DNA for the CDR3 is TGTGCCAGCAGGTCCTTTAATGAAAAACTGTTTTTT.